These 32 T cell receptor beta chains were sequenced from one sample in a study of cytomegalovirus exposure and HLA in healthy donors. PCR amplification relied on 60 Vbeta primers (plus 13 Jbeta primers). The protocol was immunoSEQ multiplex PCR, while the TCRdb copy is restricted to in-frame clones and leaves out a portion. The sample records 150,000 to 200,000 clones, approximately 78% being singletons. The sequencing input was PBMCs. Source of these receptors: a woman under 30 in good health and CMV-seronegative.

This clone appeared a single time. The chain is built from TRBV28 and TRBJ2-1; the D is unclear. The CDR3 is 15 amino acids. Deletions cut 2 bases from V and 10 bases from J, with 18 bases between. The germline gives CDR1 MDHEN, CDR2 SYDVKM. CDR3 in amino acids: CASSLNTYGEWEQFF. The CDR3, as DNA: TGTGCCAGCAGTTTAAATACATATGGAGAGTGGGAGCAGTTCTTC.

The chain links TRBV4-3 to TRBJ2-5; possibly TRBD1 for D (5 bases). Judging by the DNA end, TRBJ2-7 fits better; the J call may be wrong. Germline V gene sequence: CDR1 LGHNA, CDR2 YSLEER. The CDR3 is made up of 15 amino acids. The CDR3 spells CASSQDLQGPYEQYF. The CDR3 region has the DNA TGCGCCAGCAGCCAAGATCTCCAGGGCCCCTACGAGCAGTACTTC.

This sequence joins TRBV29-1 and TRBJ1-1; possible D gene TRBD1, 6 bases. Trimming shortened V by 6 bases and J by 3 bases, and 11 bases separated the two germline ends. Germline CDR1 SQVTM, CDR2 ANQGSEA. This CDR3 has 12 amino acids. The DNA for the CDR3 is TGCAGCGTCTTAGGGGGTGACACTGAAGCTTTCTTT. Translated, it gives CSVLGGDTEAFF.

The rearrangement joins TRBV21-1 to TRBJ2-7; the table's D call, TRBD2, has no DNA check behind it. TRBV21-1 is a pseudogene segment. The CDR3 has 14 residues. The CDR3 nucleotides are TGTGCCAGCAGCAAAGTTGGCGGAGTCTACGAGCAGTACGTC. Translated: CASSKVGGVYEQYV.

The chain recombines TRBV28 with TRBJ1-1; TRBD1 matches 7 bases. This CDR3 has 13 amino acids. V shed 2 bases, J shed 4 bases, and the junction held 1 base outside the gene matches. Per germline, CDR1 MDHEN and CDR2 SYDVKM. CDR3 DNA sequence: TGTGCCAGCAGTTTAACAGGGGCCACTGAAGCTTTCTTT. This translates into CASSLTGATEAFF. Combining the CDR3 with reference TRBV28 and TRBJ1-1 gives the whole variable domain DVKVTQSSRYLVKRTGEKVFLECVQDMDHENMFWYRQDPGLGLRLIYFSYDVKMKEKGDIPEGYSVSREKKERFSLILESASTNQTSMYLCASSLTGATEAFFGQGTRLTVV.

This clone showed up just once. The V and J genes are TRBV30 and TRBJ2-1, with D unclear. This CDR3 is built from 13 residues. V shed 4 bases and J shed 3 bases, with 10 bases lying between them. Germline-derived CDR1 and CDR2 are GTSNPN and SVGIG (reference sequence). Here the CDR3 reads CAWTRPDYNEQFF. The CDR3 coding sequence is TGTGCCTGGACTAGACCTGACTACAATGAGCAGTTCTTC.

This chain joins TRBV4-2 and TRBJ2-1; 9 bases align to TRBD2. Germline CDR1 LGHNA, CDR2 YNFKEQ. Losses at the gene ends were 1 base for V and 11 bases for J; bases not matched to a gene: 3. CDR3 length equals 13 residues. The chain's CDR3 is CASSQGGTSQQFF. The CDR3 DNA reads TGTGCCAGCAGCCAAGGGGGGACTAGCCAGCAGTTCTTC.

This chain links TRBV6-6 with TRBJ2-7; 9 bases are a match to TRBD2. J gave up 3 bases and V 5 bases, and 5 bases lay outside the gene matches. The CDR3 loop spans 14 amino acids. Germline V gives CDR1 MNHNY, CDR2 SVGAGI (reference sequence). CDR3 amino acids: CASSPGTSSYEQYV. The CDR3 nucleotides read TGTGCCAGCAGTCCGGGGACTAGCAGCTACGAGCAGTACGTC.

The chain is built from TRBV7-9 and TRBJ2-1, with 13 bases that match TRBD2. The CDR3 spans 17 residues. CDR1 SEHNR and CDR2 FQNEAQ come from the germline V gene (reference sequence). Trimming removed 5 bases from V and 9 bases from J; junction bases left unmatched: 13. CDR3 sequence: CASSASTLAGGPSEQFF. The CDR3 DNA reads as TGTGCCAGCAGCGCAAGCACACTAGCGGGAGGGCCGAGTGAGCAGTTCTTC.

V usage is TRBV4-1 and J usage is TRBJ2-3; D is possibly TRBD1 (6 bases). The CDR3 length is 14 residues. Trimming removed 4 bases at V and 6 bases at J, with 14 bases between. Germline CDR1 reads MGHRA; CDR2 reads YSYEKL. In DNA, the CDR3 is TGCGCCAGCAGCCCCTGGGACAAGATGGATACGCAGTATTTT. It translates to CASSPWDKMDTQYF.

The chain employs TRBV19 and TRBJ1-2; D is unresolved. Trimming took 3 bases from V and 4 from J, leaving 9 bases between them. CDR1 and CDR2 (germline): LNHDA, SQIVND (reference sequence). The CDR3 totals 13 residues. CDR3 residues: CASSIQSIYGYTF. The DNA of the CDR3 is TGTGCCAGTAGTATCCAGTCAATCTATGGCTACACCTTC.

The V call is TRBV28, the J call TRBJ1-2; TRBD1 matches 12 bases. With 7 bases clipped from V and 8 bases from J, the junction kept 8 bases outside the gene matches. CDR1 MDHEN and CDR2 SYDVKM come from the germline V gene. The CDR3 consists of 14 residues. CDR3 sequence reads: CASKIRGTGGGYTF. CDR3 DNA: TGTGCCAGCAAAATTCGGGGGACAGGGGGCGGCTACACCTTC.

The J gene is TRBJ1-5, the V gene TRBV27; TRBD1 might be the D (6 bases). This CDR3 is built from 15 residues. V dropped 6 bases and J dropped 3 bases, with 15 bases sitting between them. CDR1 MNHEY and CDR2 SMNVEV come from the germline V gene (reference sequence). CDR3 sequence (DNA): TGTGCCAGCAGGCGGAATGGACAGAACAATCAGCCCCAGCATTTT. Translated: CASRRNGQNNQPQHF.

The chain recombines TRBV20-1 with TRBJ2-7, with D unclear. V shed 1 base and J shed 6 bases, with 7 bases lying between them. The CDR3 totals 11 residues. CDR1 and CDR2 from the germline V gene are DFQATT and SNEGSKA (reference sequence). CDR3 sequence (DNA): TGCAGTGCTAGAGTCGTCGGCGAGCAGTACTTC. It is translated as CSARVVGEQYF.

The chain carries TRBV28 and TRBJ2-7, with D unclear. The germline V gene has CDR1 MDHEN and CDR2 SYDVKM. CDR3 length equals 14 residues. The ends were cut back, 5 bases at V and 2 bases at J, with 13 bases in the middle. CDR3 sequence (DNA): TGTGCCAGCAGTGCAGAATCTTACCCCTACGAGCAGTACTTC. Translating it yields CASSAESYPYEQYF. Based on the CDR3 plus reference TRBV28 and TRBJ2-7, the full variable domain is DVKVTQSSRYLVKRTGEKVFLECVQDMDHENMFWYRQDPGLGLRLIYFSYDVKMKEKGDIPEGYSVSREKKERFSLILESASTNQTSMYLCASSAESYPYEQYFGPGTRLTVT.

This chain joins TRBV4-3 and TRBJ2-5, with 8 bases fitting TRBD1. The CDR3 length is 15 residues. The V and J ends lost 0 bases and 4 bases, in that order; junction bases with no gene match: 4. Germline V gene sequence: CDR1 LGHNA, CDR2 YSLEER. The CDR3 DNA is TGCGCCAGCAGCCAAGACAGGGGGCGGGGAGAGACCCAGTACTTC. This gives the protein CASSQDRGRGETQYF.

Only one count was recorded for this clone. V gene TRBV10-3 combines with J gene TRBJ2-7; 8 bases fit TRBD2. The CDR3 length is 14 residues. Germline V CDR1 and CDR2: ENHRY, SYGVKD. V gave up 10 bases and J gave up 4 bases; unmatched junction bases: 12. This CDR3 reads CASKIASGRYEQYF. The DNA of the CDR3 is TGTGCCAGCAAGATAGCTAGCGGGCGGTACGAGCAGTACTTC.

The chain is built from TRBV4-1 and TRBJ1-5; 12 bases align to TRBD1. With 1 base clipped from V and 1 base from J, the junction kept 2 bases outside the gene matches. The germline gives CDR1 MGHRA, CDR2 YSYEKL. The CDR3 covers 17 residues. As DNA, the CDR3 is TGCGCCAGCAGCCAAGGGGGACAGGGGGCAAGCAATCAGCCCCAGCATTTT. This codes for CASSQGGQGASNQPQHF.

This clone was found a few times. This chain connects TRBV5-1 to TRBJ2-1; possible D gene TRBD2, 6 bases. The V gene lost 4 bases and the J gene lost 12 bases, with 11 bases spanning the gap. CDR1 SGHRS and CDR2 YFSETQ come from the germline V gene. The CDR3 extends over 11 amino acids. DNA of the CDR3: TGCGCCAGCAGCCTGGGAGGCCCGCAGTTCTTC. Translating it yields CASSLGGPQFF.

This clone showed up just once. The genes are TRBV7-2 and TRBJ1-2; perhaps TRBD1 as D (6 bases). The germline V gene encodes CDR1 SGHTA and CDR2 FQGNSA. With 1 base removed from V and 4 bases from J, the gap between germline ends came to 10 bases. This CDR3 is built from 14 residues. The CDR3 here is CASSLERDIYGYTF. In DNA form, the CDR3 reads TGTGCCAGCAGCTTAGAGCGGGACATCTATGGCTACACCTTC.

The rearrangement joins TRBV7-9 to TRBJ1-3; the D is unclear. The CDR3 runs 15 residues. CDR1 and CDR2 from the germline V gene are SEHNR and FQNEAQ (reference sequence). The ends were cut back, 6 bases at V and 0 bases at J, with 12 bases in the middle. CDR3 in amino acids: CASRRPGSSGNTIYF. The CDR3 DNA sequence: TGTGCCAGCAGGAGGCCGGGATCCTCTGGAAACACCATATATTTT.

This chain connects TRBV6-5 to TRBJ2-1, with 7 nucleotides matching TRBD2. The germline gives CDR1 MNHEY, CDR2 SVGAGI. This CDR3 has 15 amino acids. Trimming took 0 bases from V and 4 from J; bases not matched to a gene: 3. The CDR3 region has the DNA TGTGCCAGCAGTTACTCGAGCGGGACGTACAATGAGCAGTTCTTC. Protein: CASSYSSGTYNEQFF.

The V and J genes are TRBV28 and TRBJ2-5, with D perhaps matching TRBD1 (5 bases). Germline V lookup: CDR1 MDHEN, CDR2 SYDVKM. The CDR3 totals 15 residues. The ends were cut back, 6 bases at V and 5 bases at J, with 19 bases in the middle. CDR3 protein: CASSDILRAEETQYF. In DNA form, the CDR3 reads TGTGCCAGCAGCGATATCCTCAGGGCGGAGGAGACCCAGTACTTC.

The gene calls are TRBV7-9 and TRBJ1-6, with TRBD1 identical over 8 bases. V was clipped by 5 bases and J by 5 bases; unmatched bases: 11. The CDR3 runs to 17 residues. Germline CDR1 and CDR2: SEHNR and FQNEAQ (reference sequence). The CDR3 region has the DNA TGTGCCAGCAGCCGGGCGGACAGGGAGCCAAATAATTCACCCCTCCACTTT. This codes for CASSRADREPNNSPLHF.

Only one count was recorded for this clone. The gene calls are TRBV7-8 and TRBJ2-7; unclear D gene. The CDR3 runs 14 residues. Trimming shortened V by 1 base and J by 7 bases, and 14 bases separated the two germline ends. Germline values: CDR1 SGHVS, CDR2 FQNEAQ. The chain's CDR3 is CASSLGSPPIEQYF. CDR3 bases: TGTGCCAGCAGCTTAGGTTCGCCGCCTATAGAGCAGTACTTC. Full variable domain (missing parts from reference TRBV7-8 and TRBJ2-7): GAGVSQSPRYKVAKRGQDVALRCDPISGHVSLFWYQQALGQGPEFLTYFQNEAQLDKSGLPSDRFFAERPEGSVSTLKIQRTQQEDSAVYLCASSLGSPPIEQYFGPGTRLTVT.

As concerns this clone: One end of the junction varies from germline; a read error may be responsible. The genes are TRBV7-9 and TRBJ1-2; TRBD1 is a possible D gene (6 bases). This CDR3 comprises 14 residues. CDR1 SEHNR and CDR2 FQNEAQ come from the germline V gene (reference sequence). The CDR3 here is CSSSPRGVNYGYTF. In DNA form, the CDR3 reads TGTTCCAGCAGCCCCAGGGGCGTTAACTATGGCTACACCTTC.

The chain links TRBV11-3 to TRBJ2-7; D may be TRBD2 (5 bases). Trimming pared 7 bases from V and 5 bases from J, leaving 24 bases between. The CDR3 covers 16 residues. Germline V CDR1 and CDR2: SGHNT, YENEEA. The CDR3 protein is CASILNISRALDEQYV. CDR3 nucleotide sequence: TGTGCCAGCATTCTCAACATATCGAGGGCCTTGGACGAGCAGTACGTC.

The rearrangement joins TRBV28 to TRBJ1-5; no clear D. The CDR3 loop spans 15 amino acids. Germline loops: CDR1 MDHEN, CDR2 SYDVKM. V dropped 1 base and J dropped 0 bases, with 7 bases sitting between them. CDR3: CASSLSGYSNQPQHF. CDR3 coding DNA: TGTGCCAGCAGTTTATCGGGATATAGCAATCAGCCCCAGCATTTT.

V is TRBV19 and J is TRBJ1-5; 8 bases match TRBD1. V trimming: 5 bases; J trimming: 5 bases; junction bases outside the gene matches: 5. The CDR3 runs to 14 residues. Looked up from germline, CDR1 is LNHDA and CDR2 is SQIVND (reference sequence). In nucleotides, the CDR3 is TGTGCCAGTAGTCAGGACAGGGCGTATCAGCCCCAGCATTTT. Amino acid sequence: CASSQDRAYQPQHF.

The gene calls are TRBV6-5 and TRBJ2-6; D perhaps matches TRBD2 (6 bases). V lost 9 bases and J lost 2, with 14 bases in between. Germline loops: CDR1 MNHEY, CDR2 SVGAGI. CDR3 length: 15 residues. The CDR3 coding sequence is TGTGCCAGTAAAAAGGGACTGCCTGGGGCCAACGTCCTGACTTTC. Translation: CASKKGLPGANVLTF.

The table lists this clone with a few counts. The rearrangement links TRBV5-6 to TRBJ2-3; 9 positions match TRBD2. Germline-derived CDR1 and CDR2 are SGHDT and YYEEEE. This CDR3 region has 15 residues. The V segment lost 5 bases and the J segment 0 bases; nucleotides outside the gene matches: 4. The chain's CDR3 is CASSLAGTSTDTQYF. CDR3 DNA sequence: TGTGCCAGCAGTCTAGCGGGGACTAGCACAGATACGCAGTATTTT.

This chain connects TRBV10-3 to TRBJ2-2, with D tentatively TRBD2 (6 bases). Per germline, CDR1 ENHRY and CDR2 SYGVKD. This CDR3 comprises 15 residues. Trimming left V 4 bases short and J 1 base short, with 10 bases between. CDR3 sequence (DNA): TGTGCCATCAGTGGATCTAGCGAGAACACCGGGGAGCTGTTTTTT. It specifies CAISGSSENTGELFF.